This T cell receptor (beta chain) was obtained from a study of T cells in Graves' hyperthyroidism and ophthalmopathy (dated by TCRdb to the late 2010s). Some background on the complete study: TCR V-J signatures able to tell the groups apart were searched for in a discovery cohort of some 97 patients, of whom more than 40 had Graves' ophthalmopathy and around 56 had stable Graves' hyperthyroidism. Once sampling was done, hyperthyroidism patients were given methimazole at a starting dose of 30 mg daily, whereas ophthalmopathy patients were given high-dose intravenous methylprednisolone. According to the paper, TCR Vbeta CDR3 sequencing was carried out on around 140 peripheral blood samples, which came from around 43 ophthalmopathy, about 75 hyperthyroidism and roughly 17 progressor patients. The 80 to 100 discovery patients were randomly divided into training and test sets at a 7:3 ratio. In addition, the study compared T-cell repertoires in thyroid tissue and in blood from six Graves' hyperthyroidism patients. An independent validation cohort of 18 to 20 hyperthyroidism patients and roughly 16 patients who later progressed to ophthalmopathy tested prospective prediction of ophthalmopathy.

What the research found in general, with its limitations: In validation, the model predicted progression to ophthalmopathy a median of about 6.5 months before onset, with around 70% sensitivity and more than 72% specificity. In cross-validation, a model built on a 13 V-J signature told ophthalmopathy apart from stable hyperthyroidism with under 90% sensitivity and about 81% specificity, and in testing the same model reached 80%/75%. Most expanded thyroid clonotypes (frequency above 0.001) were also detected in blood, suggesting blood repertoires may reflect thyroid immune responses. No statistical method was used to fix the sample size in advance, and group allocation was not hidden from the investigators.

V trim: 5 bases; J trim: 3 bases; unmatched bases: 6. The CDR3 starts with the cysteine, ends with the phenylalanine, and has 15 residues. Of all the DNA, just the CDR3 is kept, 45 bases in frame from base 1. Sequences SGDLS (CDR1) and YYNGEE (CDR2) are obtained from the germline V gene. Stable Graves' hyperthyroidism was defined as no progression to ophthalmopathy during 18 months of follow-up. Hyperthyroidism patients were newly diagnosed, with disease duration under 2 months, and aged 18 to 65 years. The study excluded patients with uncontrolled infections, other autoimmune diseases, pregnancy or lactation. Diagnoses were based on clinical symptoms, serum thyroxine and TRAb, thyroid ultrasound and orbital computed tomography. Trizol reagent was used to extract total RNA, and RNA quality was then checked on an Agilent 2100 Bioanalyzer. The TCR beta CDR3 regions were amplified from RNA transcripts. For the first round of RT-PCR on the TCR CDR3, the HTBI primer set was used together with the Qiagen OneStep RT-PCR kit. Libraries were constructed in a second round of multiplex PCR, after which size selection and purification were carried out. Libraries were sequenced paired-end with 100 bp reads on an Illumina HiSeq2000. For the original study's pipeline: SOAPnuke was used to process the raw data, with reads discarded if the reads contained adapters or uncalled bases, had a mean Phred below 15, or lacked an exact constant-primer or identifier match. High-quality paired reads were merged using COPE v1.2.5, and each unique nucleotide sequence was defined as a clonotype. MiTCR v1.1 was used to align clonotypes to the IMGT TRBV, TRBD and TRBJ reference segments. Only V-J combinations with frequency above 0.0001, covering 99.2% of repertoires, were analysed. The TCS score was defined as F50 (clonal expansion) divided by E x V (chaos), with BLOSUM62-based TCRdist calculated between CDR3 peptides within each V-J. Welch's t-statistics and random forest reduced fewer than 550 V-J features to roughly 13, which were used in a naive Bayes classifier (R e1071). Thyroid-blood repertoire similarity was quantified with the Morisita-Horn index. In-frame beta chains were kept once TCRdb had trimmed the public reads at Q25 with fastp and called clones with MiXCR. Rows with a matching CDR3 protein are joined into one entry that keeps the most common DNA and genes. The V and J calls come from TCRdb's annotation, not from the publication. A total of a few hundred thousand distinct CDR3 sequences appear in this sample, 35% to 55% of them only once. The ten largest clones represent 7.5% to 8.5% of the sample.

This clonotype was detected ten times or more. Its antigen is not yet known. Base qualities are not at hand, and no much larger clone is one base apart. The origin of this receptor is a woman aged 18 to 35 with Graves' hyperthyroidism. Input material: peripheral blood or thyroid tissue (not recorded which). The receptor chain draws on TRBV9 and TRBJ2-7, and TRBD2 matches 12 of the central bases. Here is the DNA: TGTGCCAGCAGGCCCTGGACTAGCGGGAACTACGAGCAGTACTTC. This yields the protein CASRPWTSGNYEQYF. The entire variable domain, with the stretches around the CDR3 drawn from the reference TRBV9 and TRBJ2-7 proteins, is DSGVTQTPKHLITATGQRVTLRCSPRSGDLSVYWYQQSLDQGLQFLIQYYNGEERAKGNILERFSAQQFPDLHSELNLSSLELGDSALYFCASRPWTSGNYEQYFGPGTRLTVT.